The clone carrying this T cell receptor beta chain appeared a few times. Its specificity is not known. The sample comes from a study of T-cell memory formation after mild COVID-19. Whole-study findings and limits: Pre-infection memory showed some responding clones, and this suggested that cross-reactive memory joined. A balance of CD4 and CD8 characterized clones contracting day 15 to 85, whereas later expanders leaned CD4+.

The V gene's germline CDR1 is MGHRA and CDR2 YSYEKL. Trimming took 4 bases from V and 5 from J; bases not matched to a gene: 9. This CDR3 region has 16 residues. One entry per CDR3 protein results from TCRdb running MiXCR on the 5' RACE reads. Of under 700,000 distinct CDR3 sequences in the sample, 20% were seen once. The sample taken for sequencing was PBMCs or a T cell subset sorted from them (not recorded which). This clonotype originated in an adult woman who had mild COVID-19 (a few samples of this study predate the infection). Cell type and time point are not known. The rearrangement links TRBV4-1 to TRBJ2-2; 8 positions match TRBD2. This CDR3 is CASSPKTSVGTGELFF. The CDR3 nucleotides are TGCGCCAGCAGCCCCAAGACTAGCGTGGGAACCGGGGAGCTGTTTTTT.